The TCR beta chain under discussion was sequenced for a study of T cells in Graves' hyperthyroidism and ophthalmopathy. This clonotype was detected ten times or more. TCR beta CDR3 regions were amplified from RNA. Using the HTBI primer set, a first-round RT-PCR was run on the TCR CDR3. One entry per CDR3 protein, called by TCRdb with MiXCR from the multiplex PCR reads. The sample records 250,000 to 300,000 distinct CDR3 sequences, roughly 13% being singletons. Trimming left V 1 base short and J 7 bases short, with 10 bases between. Germline CDR1 reads SEHNR; CDR2 reads FQNEAQ (reference sequence). This CDR3 contains 13 residues.

Sequenced: blood. The genes are TRBV7-9 and TRBJ1-1, with D maybe TRBD1 (5 bases). The source of this sequence is a woman between 40 and 55 years old with Graves' hyperthyroidism. CDR3 sequence (DNA): TGTGCCAGCAGCTTAGTGGGGGACGGTGAAGCTTTCTTT. Translated: CASSLVGDGEAFF.